The 29 T cell receptor beta chains listed next were all sequenced from one sample in a study of Graves' ophthalmopathy and Graves' hyperthyroidism. Investigators amplified TCR beta CDR3 regions from RNA transcripts. An opening RT-PCR round employed HTBI primers and preceded a second-round multiplex PCR. MiXCR was run by TCRdb on the multiplex PCR reads, yielding one entry per CDR3 protein. The sample lists roughly 1.1 million distinct CDR3 sequences, roughly 35% occurring once. Sequenced material: peripheral blood or thyroid tissue (not recorded which). The receptors were gathered from an adult man with Graves' hyperthyroidism.

This clonotype has just a few counts. The V call is TRBV20-1, the J call TRBJ2-2; maybe TRBD1 (7 bases). The CDR3 extends over 15 amino acids. V was clipped by 4 bases and J by 1 base, with 13 bases between them. Germline V CDR1 and CDR2: DFQATT, SNEGSKA (reference sequence). CDR3: CSAKTGDLNTGELFF. DNA for the CDR3: TGCAGTGCTAAAACAGGGGACTTGAACACCGGGGAGCTGTTTTTT.

In this sample, this clonotype turned up many times. This sequence joins TRBV20-1 and TRBJ1-5; 7 bases match TRBD1. The J segment lost 0 bases and the V segment lost 0 bases, leaving 11 bases of the junction unmatched. The CDR3 sequence is 18 residues long. CDR1 DFQATT and CDR2 SNEGSKA come from the germline V gene (reference sequence). DNA for the CDR3: TGCAGTGCTAGAGACCGGGACAGCCAACAATATAGCAATCAGCCCCAGCATTTT. Translating it yields CSARDRDSQQYSNQPQHF.

The V call is TRBV2, the J call TRBJ2-7, with unresolved D. This CDR3 spans 10 amino acids. The V end lost 6 bases, the J end lost 6 bases, and 6 bases lay between the germline ends. CDR1 SNHLY and CDR2 FYNNEI come from the germline V gene. In DNA, the CDR3 is TGTGCCAGCAGAGTATCCGAGCAGTACTTC. Encoded protein: CASRVSEQYF.

With regard to this clonotype: A much larger clone lies a single base off, so this may be a read error. The rearrangement uses TRBV4-3 and TRBJ1-6, with D possibly being TRBD1 (6 bases). The CDR3 totals 18 residues. The germline V gene encodes CDR1 LGHNA and CDR2 YSLEER. CDR3 protein: CASGQAGWGASVNSPLHF. The CDR3 DNA sequence: TGCGCCAGCGGCCAGGCGGGATGGGGGGCTTCGGTTAATTCACCCCTCCACTTT.

The V and J genes are TRBV7-2 and TRBJ2-2, with 9 positions matching TRBD2. V gave up 6 bases and J gave up 4 bases; unmatched junction bases: 9. Germline lookup yields CDR1 SGHTA and CDR2 FQGNSA. This CDR3 is built from 16 residues. CDR3 amino acids: CASRLNAGGFTGELFF. The CDR3 DNA sequence: TGTGCCAGCAGACTCAATGCGGGGGGGTTCACCGGGGAGCTGTTTTTT. The variable domain in full, with the rest retrieved from reference TRBV7-2 and TRBJ2-2, is GAGVSQSPSNKVTEKGKDVELRCDPISGHTALYWYRQSLGQGLEFLIYFQGNSAPDKSGLPSDRFSAERTGGSVSTLTIQRTQQEDSAVYLCASRLNAGGFTGELFFGEGSRLTVL.

Only a few counts were recorded for this clonotype. The rearrangement joins TRBV30 to TRBJ2-2; maybe TRBD1 (6 bases). Deletions cut 5 bases from V and 3 bases from J, with 13 bases between. Germline CDR1 is GTSNPN and CDR2 is SVGIG (reference sequence). The CDR3 totals 14 residues. The CDR3 DNA sequence: TGTGCCTGGCTGGACAGAACTTACACCGGGGAGCTGTTTTTT. As protein: CAWLDRTYTGELFF.

This clonotype was counted at least ten times. The V call is TRBV7-8, the J call TRBJ2-7; 11 bases line up with TRBD1. The J segment lost 3 bases and the V segment lost 2 bases, leaving 6 bases of the junction unmatched. Germline V CDR1 and CDR2: SGHVS, FQNEAQ. This CDR3 is 16 amino acids long. CDR3 residues: CASSLITGQGGYEQYF. The CDR3 DNA is TGTGCCAGCAGCTTAATCACGGGACAGGGGGGCTACGAGCAGTACTTC.

This clonotype appeared many times. The chain couples TRBV20-1 to TRBJ1-6; the D is unclear. V lost 7 bases, J lost 6 bases, and 10 bases lay in between. This CDR3 has 12 residues. Germline V gene data show CDR1 as DFQATT and CDR2 as SNEGSKA (reference sequence). The CDR3 loop is CSVYRVNSPLHF. Here the CDR3 DNA reads TGCAGTGTATATAGGGTTAATTCACCCCTCCACTTT.

There are a few counts of this clonotype. This chain links TRBV9 with TRBJ1-6; no firm D call. Germline V gene lookup returns CDR1 SGDLS and CDR2 YYNGEE. V was cut by 0 bases and J by 9 bases, with 10 bases left in between. CDR3 length: 14 amino acids. The CDR3 here is CASSVVTEGSPLHF. The CDR3 coding sequence is TGTGCCAGCAGCGTAGTTACGGAGGGTTCACCCCTCCACTTT.

The V gene is TRBV6-2 or TRBV6-3, the J gene TRBJ1-5, with TRBD1 matching over 9 bases. This CDR3 is built from 16 residues. The V gene's germline CDR1 is MNHEY and CDR2 SVGEGT. J gave up 6 bases and V 6 bases, and 12 bases lay outside the gene matches. CDR3 amino acids: CASRRGVTTGGQPQHF. The CDR3 DNA reads as TGTGCCAGCAGACGAGGAGTAACGACAGGGGGTCAGCCCCAGCATTTT.

The J gene is TRBJ2-7, the V gene TRBV14, with D unresolved. CDR1 is SGHDN and CDR2 is FVKESK in the germline V gene. Trimming removed 1 base at V and 2 bases at J, with 12 bases between. The CDR3 is made up of 15 amino acids. CDR3 coding DNA: TGTGCCAGCAGCCAAGGCCGCGCGGCTCCCTACGAGCAGTACTTC. Translated, it gives CASSQGRAAPYEQYF.

This clonotype was counted a few times. This sequence joins TRBV15 and TRBJ1-6; the match to TRBD1 covers 10 bases. Trimming removed 3 bases from V and 7 bases from J; junction bases left unmatched: 3. Germline V gene data show CDR1 as LNHNV and CDR2 as YYDKDF (reference sequence). The CDR3 extends over 15 amino acids. The CDR3 loop is CATSRRTGGNSPLHF. The CDR3 bases are TGTGCCACCAGCAGGAGGACAGGGGGAAATTCACCCCTCCACTTT. The full variable domain, rest sourced from reference TRBV15 and TRBJ1-6, is DAMVIQNPRYQVTQFGKPVTLSCSQTLNHNVMYWYQQKSSQAPKLLFHYYDKDFNNEADTPDNFQSRRPNTSFCFLDIRSPGLGDTAMYLCATSRRTGGNSPLHFGNGTRLTVT.

With regard to this clonotype: The CDR3 does not close with the conserved phenylalanine or tryptophan, likely indicating a read error. The V and J genes are TRBV2 and TRBJ2-5; 7 bases line up with TRBD1. J gave up 2 bases and V 5 bases, and 5 bases lay outside the gene matches. Germline-derived CDR1 and CDR2 are SNHLY and FYNNEI. The CDR3 runs to 14 residues. CDR3 in amino acids: CASSLGQLQETQYL. CDR3 in DNA: TGTGCCAGCAGTTTGGGACAGTTACAAGAGACCCAGTACCTC.

Regarding this clonotype: One base away lies a much larger clone, so this may be a sequencing read error. V is TRBV29-1 and J is TRBJ2-7, with D perhaps matching TRBD2 (6 bases). The CDR3 has 16 residues. Germline-derived CDR1 and CDR2 are SQVTM and ANQGSEA. The CDR3 here is CGVEDRRAGLPGEQYF. DNA of the CDR3: TGCGGCGTTGAAGATCGGCGAGCGGGTTTGCCGGGGGAGCAGTACTTC.

J is TRBJ2-5 and V is TRBV7-2; D unclear. The length of the CDR3 is 14 residues. Germline lookup yields CDR1 SGHTA and CDR2 FQGNSA. Trimming took 4 bases from V and 5 from J, leaving 14 bases between them. Here the CDR3 DNA reads TGTGCCAGCAGCTCCATGGGCAAGACCGAGACCCAGTACTTC. Encoded protein: CASSSMGKTETQYF.

This clonotype showed up just a few times. The chain links TRBV2 to TRBJ2-2; 12 bases are a match to TRBD1. The V segment lost 5 bases and the J segment 7 bases; nucleotides outside the gene matches: 8. Germline CDR1 SNHLY, CDR2 FYNNEI. The length of the CDR3 is 16 residues. CDR3 sequence (DNA): TGTGCCAGCAGTTACCGGGACAGGGGGCGCGGCGGGGAGCTGTTTTTT. This sequence encodes CASSYRDRGRGGELFF.

This clonotype has ten or more counts. V usage is TRBV6-5 and J usage is TRBJ2-5; 8 nucleotides line up with TRBD2. Germline V gene data show CDR1 as MNHEY and CDR2 as SVGAGI. Trimming removed 2 bases from V and 4 bases from J; junction bases left unmatched: 6. The CDR3 spans 15 residues. For the CDR3, the DNA is TGTGCCAGCAGTTACGACGCGACTAGCGTAGAGACCCAGTACTTC. As protein: CASSYDATSVETQYF.

Points on this clonotype: No conserved phenylalanine or tryptophan is present at the end of the CDR3, so a read error is the likely explanation. The J gene is TRBJ1-2, the V gene TRBV19, with D perhaps matching TRBD1 (5 bases). Germline CDR1 and CDR2: LNHDA and SQIVND (reference sequence). The V end was cut by 3 bases, the J end by 0 bases, with 11 bases between. This CDR3 region has 15 residues. This chain's CDR3 is CASSISGGANYGYTL. CDR3 nucleotides: TGTGCCAGTAGTATCTCCGGGGGAGCTAACTATGGCTACACCCTC.

Comments on this clonotype: Given a much more abundant clone one base away, this may be a read error. The rearrangement joins TRBV11-2 to TRBJ1-2; D possibly corresponds to TRBD1 (6 bases). The germline CDR1 and CDR2 sequences are SGHAT and FQNNGV. CDR3 length equals 17 residues. The CDR3 sequence: CASSLVPEYGGRYGYAF. In DNA form, the CDR3 reads TGTGCCAGCAGCTTAGTCCCTGAATATGGGGGCCGGTATGGCTACGCCTTC.

The chain uses TRBV29-1 and TRBJ2-5, with 11 positions matching TRBD1. CDR3 length: 15 amino acids. The germline gives CDR1 SQVTM, CDR2 ANQGSEA. With V trimmed by 7 bases and J by 8 bases, 15 bases remained unmatched. DNA for the CDR3: TGCAGCGCCCTCGGTGGACAGGGGGCTCGTGACACCCAGTACTTC. The encoded protein is CSALGGQGARDTQYF.

The chain employs TRBV2 and TRBJ1-2; 11 bases are shared with TRBD1. Germline CDR1 is SNHLY and CDR2 is FYNNEI. CDR3 size: 14 residues. V was clipped by 7 bases and J by 4 bases; unmatched bases: 5. CDR3 DNA sequence: TGTGCCAGCAAACCGGGACAGGGGGGCTATGGCTACACCTTC. This gives the protein CASKPGQGGYGYTF.

The V call is TRBV9, the J call TRBJ1-6; TRBD1 aligns across 10 bases. Germline CDR1 reads SGDLS; CDR2 reads YYNGEE. The CDR3 sequence is 15 residues long. V was clipped by 0 bases and J by 8 bases; unmatched bases: 2. The CDR3 region has the DNA TGTGCCAGCAGCGTAGACGGGACAGGGGATTCACCCCTCCACTTT. Its translation: CASSVDGTGDSPLHF.

This clonotype was observed at least ten times. This chain links TRBV9 with TRBJ1-6; tentative D call: TRBD1 (5 bases). Germline assignment: CDR1 SGDLS and CDR2 YYNGEE. This CDR3 region has 12 residues. Trimming removed 3 bases from V and 12 bases from J, with 10 bases in between. In DNA form, the CDR3 reads TGTGCCAGCAGCGAATCTGGGGGACCCCTCCACTTT. Amino acids: CASSESGGPLHF.

Concerning this clonotype itself: The junction shows a germline mismatch at one end, possibly a read error. This chain connects TRBV7-6 to TRBJ1-3, with D maybe TRBD1 (6 bases). The CDR3 consists of 13 residues. Germline values: CDR1 SGHVS, CDR2 FNYEAQ. The DNA of the CDR3 is TGTGCCAGCAGCTTAGGTCCAAGGGACACCGTATATTTT. It is translated as CASSLGPRDTVYF.

This clonotype was seen a handful of times. The chain links TRBV4-1 to TRBJ1-3; D is possibly TRBD1 (5 bases). CDR1 MGHRA and CDR2 YSYEKL come from the germline V gene. Trimming pared 0 bases from V and 0 bases from J, leaving 9 bases between. CDR3 length: 16 residues. CDR3 protein: CASSQDLGLSGNTIYF. CDR3 in DNA: TGCGCCAGCAGCCAAGATCTGGGACTCTCTGGAAACACCATATATTTT.

This clonotype was seen ten or more times. This chain joins TRBV14 and TRBJ2-2; D not certain. The V end lost 4 bases, the J end lost 8 bases, and 8 bases lay between the germline ends. Looked up from germline, CDR1 is SGHDN and CDR2 is FVKESK. This CDR3 has 12 amino acids. This chain's CDR3 is CASSPANGELFF. The DNA of the CDR3 is TGTGCCAGCAGCCCAGCCAATGGGGAGCTGTTTTTT.

About this clonotype itself: A much larger clone differs from this one at a single base, so this may be a read error. This CDR3 is missing its conserved last phenylalanine or tryptophan, likely due to a read error. The genes are TRBV5-1 and TRBJ1-1; tentatively, D is TRBD1 (5 bases). The V end lost 7 bases, the J end lost 1 base, and 20 bases lay between the germline ends. This CDR3 has 16 residues. Germline V lookup: CDR1 SGHRS, CDR2 YFSETQ. CDR3 region: CASCWGVGSPNTEAFL. CDR3 DNA sequence: TGCGCCAGCTGCTGGGGCGTCGGCTCGCCGAACACTGAAGCTTTCCTT.

This clonotype has at least ten counts. The rearrangement uses TRBV7-9 and TRBJ2-7; D is possibly TRBD2 (5 bases). Per the germline V gene, CDR1 is SEHNR and CDR2 is FQNEAQ (reference sequence). V lost 4 bases to trimming and J lost 2 bases, with 15 bases between them. This CDR3 spans 15 amino acids. Here the CDR3 DNA reads TGTGCCAGCAGCTCCCCGGAGGCAGGTACCTACGAGCAGTACTTC. Encoded protein: CASSSPEAGTYEQYF.

This clonotype was found many times. The chain's CDR3 is CASSLNGQTRETQYF. Written as DNA, the CDR3 is TGTGCCAGCAGCTTAAATGGGCAAACCAGGGAGACCCAGTACTTC. The chain couples TRBV7-2 to TRBJ2-5; D remains ambiguous. This CDR3 contains 15 residues. The V gene lost 2 bases and the J gene lost 5 bases, with 15 bases spanning the gap. Per the germline V gene, CDR1 is SGHTA and CDR2 is FQGNSA. Based on the CDR3 plus reference TRBV7-2 and TRBJ2-5, the full variable domain is GAGVSQSPSNKVTEKGKDVELRCDPISGHTALYWYRQSLGQGLEFLIYFQGNSAPDKSGLPSDRFSAERTGGSVSTLTIQRTQQEDSAVYLCASSLNGQTRETQYFGPGTRLLVL.